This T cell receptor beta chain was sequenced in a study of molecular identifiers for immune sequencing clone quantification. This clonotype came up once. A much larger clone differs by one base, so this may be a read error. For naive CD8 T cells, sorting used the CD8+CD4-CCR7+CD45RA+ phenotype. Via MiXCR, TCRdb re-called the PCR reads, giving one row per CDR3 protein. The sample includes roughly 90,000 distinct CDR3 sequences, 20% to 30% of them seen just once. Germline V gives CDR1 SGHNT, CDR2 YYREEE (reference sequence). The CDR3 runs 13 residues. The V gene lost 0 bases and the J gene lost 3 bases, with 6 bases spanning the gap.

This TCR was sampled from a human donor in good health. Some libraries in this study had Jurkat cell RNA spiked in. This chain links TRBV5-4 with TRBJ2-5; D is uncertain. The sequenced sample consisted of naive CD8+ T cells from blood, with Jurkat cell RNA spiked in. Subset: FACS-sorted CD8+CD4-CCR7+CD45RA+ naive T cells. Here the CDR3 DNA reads TGTGCCAGCAGCTTGGTGGCGGAAGAGACCCAGTACTTC. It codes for CASSLVAEETQYF.